This T cell receptor beta chain was obtained from a study of cytomegalovirus exposure and HLA in healthy donors. The study, taken as a whole, reports: The investigators catalogued 150 to 200 TCR beta chains as cytomegalovirus-associated. Diagnosis of cytomegalovirus status made by the classifier reportedly showed high specificity and sensitivity. The tendency of first-cohort TCR clusters to co-occur in the 120 or so validation repertoires was the finding of a later analysis. Among TCR sequences, most were rare, though some public TCRs appeared in many donors.

There are 16 residues in the CDR3. V shed 0 bases, J shed 2 bases, and the junction held 4 bases outside the gene matches. CDR1 SGDLS and CDR2 YYNGEE come from the germline V gene. Libraries were prepared by immunoSEQ multiplex PCR; TCRdb keeps only in-frame clonotypes and omits some of them. The sample consists of about 160,000 clones, 89% of them appearing once. As concerns this clone: What it recognizes is unknown.

This TCR was recovered from a woman between 18 and 30 years old in good health and CMV-seropositive. The sequenced sample consisted of PBMCs. This chain uses TRBV9 with TRBJ2-2; TRBD2 agrees at 7 bases. The CDR3 nucleotides read TGTGCCAGCAGCGTAGTTTCTAGCGGAAACACCGGGGAGCTGTTTTTT. This translates into CASSVVSSGNTGELFF. Full variable domain (rest looked up from reference TRBV9 and TRBJ2-2): DSGVTQTPKHLITATGQRVTLRCSPRSGDLSVYWYQQSLDQGLQFLIQYYNGEERAKGNILERFSAQQFPDLHSELNLSSLELGDSALYFCASSVVSSGNTGELFFGEGSRLTVL.